The 9 T cell receptor beta chains given below trace back to one sample, sequenced in a study of cytomegalovirus exposure and HLA in healthy donors (dated by TCRdb to about 2017). Library creation used the immunoSEQ multiplex PCR assay. The multiplex PCR relied on a mix of 60 forward primers for TCR Vbeta segments and 13 reverse primers for TCR Jbeta segments. The source is immuneACCESS, and TCRdb retained only in-frame sequences with V and J called. Part of the clones is not carried over; for the studies checked, unresolved V genes explain less than half of this, and the remainder is unexplained. The sample data list some 95,000 clones, and around four fifths of these were observed just once. The top ten hold around 7.8% of the sample. The sample was PBMCs. The receptor set was obtained from a man in his fifties in good health and CMV-seropositive.

The V and J genes are TRBV25-1 and TRBJ2-3; 12 bases fit TRBD2. This CDR3 contains 15 residues. V shed 7 bases and J 2 bases; nucleotides not matched to a gene: 4. Per the germline V gene, CDR1 is MGHDK and CDR2 is SYGVNS. The CDR3 reads CASKTSGGLTDTQYF. The CDR3 nucleotides are TGTGCCAGCAAGACTAGCGGGGGACTCACAGATACGCAGTATTTT.

The rearrangement joins TRBV28 to TRBJ2-6; a possible D gene is TRBD2 (6 bases). V gave up 7 bases and J gave up 2 bases, with 18 bases separating them. The CDR3 spans 17 residues. Germline V gene data show CDR1 as MDHEN and CDR2 as SYDVKM. The CDR3 reads CASTPDHGGTGANVLTF. CDR3 DNA sequence: TGTGCCAGCACCCCGGATCACGGGGGAACTGGGGCCAACGTCCTGACTTTC.

The rearrangement uses TRBV5-6 and TRBJ2-1, with 10 nucleotides matching TRBD1. The ends lost 4 bases at V and 9 bases at J; junction bases unmatched: 16. CDR3 length equals 17 residues. The V gene's germline CDR1 is SGHDT and CDR2 YYEEEE. The CDR3 spells CASSLLGDRGRGGEQFF. CDR3 sequence (DNA): TGTGCCAGCAGCCTTTTGGGCGACAGGGGGCGGGGTGGTGAGCAGTTCTTC.

This chain uses TRBV4-1 with TRBJ2-5; possible D gene TRBD2, 5 bases. V shed 2 bases and J shed 5 bases, with 9 bases lying between them. This CDR3 spans 13 amino acids. Germline assignment: CDR1 MGHRA and CDR2 YSYEKL. The CDR3 DNA reads TGCGCCAGCAGCCAACAGGAGGACGAGACCCAGTACTTC. Residues: CASSQQEDETQYF.

The J gene is TRBJ2-5, the V gene TRBV6-5, with 8 nucleotides matching TRBD2. Germline-derived CDR1 and CDR2 are MNHEY and SVGAGI. Losses at the gene ends were 6 bases for V and 4 bases for J; bases not matched to a gene: 10. This CDR3 is 15 amino acids long. The CDR3 spells CASSRGGELGETQYF. The DNA for the CDR3 is TGTGCCAGCAGCCGGGGGGGGGAATTAGGAGAGACCCAGTACTTC.

A single count supports this clone. The chain has TRBV27 and TRBJ2-5, with 9 bases that match TRBD1. The J call is in doubt because the DNA end fits TRBJ2-7 better. The length of the CDR3 is 16 residues. Germline CDR1 and CDR2: MNHEY and SMNVEV (reference sequence). In DNA, the CDR3 is TGTGCCAGCAGTTTATCGCGGGACAGGGTATTCTACGAGCAGTACTTC. Translating gives CASSLSRDRVFYEQYF.

Turning to this clone: The junction shows a germline mismatch at one end, possibly a read error. This sequence joins TRBV25-1 and TRBJ1-2; no clear D. The germline V gene encodes CDR1 MGHDK and CDR2 SYGVNS. This CDR3 spans 14 amino acids. CDR3 in DNA: TGTGCCAGCCCCGACCGACCACCTAACTATGGCTACCCCTTC. Its protein product is CASPDRPPNYGYPF.

The V gene is TRBV27, the J gene TRBJ1-1; D unresolved. V dropped 5 bases and J dropped 5 bases, with 18 bases sitting between them. From germline, CDR1 is MNHEY and CDR2 SMNVEV (reference sequence). The CDR3 has 15 residues. CDR3 loop: CASSPNGGMVTEAFF. CDR3 in DNA: TGTGCCAGCAGTCCCAATGGAGGGATGGTAACTGAAGCTTTCTTT.

The rearrangement uses TRBV9 and TRBJ2-5; D possibly corresponds to TRBD2 (8 bases). Germline lookup yields CDR1 SGDLS and CDR2 YYNGEE. V gave up 1 base and J gave up 2 bases, with 15 bases separating them. This CDR3 has 16 residues. The CDR3 loop is CASSVSGGGVQETQYF. The CDR3 DNA follows: TGTGCCAGCAGCGTATCGGGAGGGGGCGTTCAAGAGACCCAGTACTTC.